This T cell receptor beta chain was identified in a study of T cell responses to AZD1222 COVID-19 vaccine. Second doses at about 4 or about 12 weeks were pooled. Trimming took 0 bases from V and 8 from J; bases not matched to a gene: 7. The CDR3 is 17 amino acids. Per the germline V gene, CDR1 is SEHNR and CDR2 is FQNEAQ (reference sequence). Clones were sequenced by immunoSEQ multiplex PCR, and TCRdb holds only the in-frame ones, with some missing. The table has under 30,000 clones, around 86% seen once; the top ten hold approximately 30%. The sample was peripheral blood, taken 28 days after the second AZD1222 dose. The rearrangement links TRBV7-9 to TRBJ2-1, with 13 bases fitting TRBD2. The clonotype comes from an adult who received the AZD1222 COVID-19 vaccine. The CDR3 is CASSLASLAGGPHEQFF. CDR3 DNA sequence: TGTGCCAGCAGCTTAGCCTCACTAGCGGGAGGGCCTCATGAGCAGTTCTTC.